A single TCR beta chain is shown here with its context. In the source study's methods: Amplified reference gene primers provided the basis for estimating nucleated cell counts. Only in-frame clones appear in the TCRdb table, and some are missing; sequencing was by immunoSEQ multiplex PCR. The DNA gave D and trimming, while V, J and clone size come from that table. The sample contains around 130,000 clones, about four fifths of which appear only once. CDR1 and CDR2 from the germline V gene are LNHNV and YYDKDF (reference sequence). V shed 3 bases and J 5 bases; nucleotides not matched to a gene: 4. The CDR3 contains 15 residues. The sample comes from a study of blood T cell repertoires in COVID-19. Study details: Some COVID-19 samples were acute and others convalescent; all came from the United States, Italy and Spain. PBMCs, B-cell-depleted T cells, or T cells provided the cDNA or gDNA that made up the material.

Cohorts were assigned according to the clinical history that participants reported. The rearrangement joins TRBV15 to TRBJ2-1; 10 bases align to TRBD2. The specimen sequenced was PBMCs or T cells enriched from blood (not recorded which). This sequence was found in a woman aged 45-65 years with acute COVID-19. CDR3 DNA sequence: TGTGCCACCAGCAGCCTAGCGGGAGTCAACAATGAGCAGTTCTTC. Translating gives CATSSLAGVNNEQFF.